Listed below are T cell receptor beta chains from one sample, sequenced in a study of blood T cells in healthy people across ages. TCRdb analysed the 5' RACE reads with MiXCR anew, one entry per CDR3 protein. The sample holds almost 800,000 distinct CDR3 sequences; 58% are singletons and the top ten take around 22%. The sequenced sample was blood. These receptors were collected from a man aged 25 to 40 in good health. The CDR3 runs from the conserved cysteine through the conserved F or W. Fields, in order: V gene, clone size, CDR3 length, J gene, D gene, CDR3 protein, CDR3 DNA. D genes are given only for firm matches. The size entry is marked missing in some rows and otherwise reads once, few, many or a size class.

>TRBV5-6|once|13|TRBJ1-2|NA
CASSWGSEYGYTF
TGTGCCAGCAGCTGGGGGTCAGAATATGGCTACACCTTC
>TRBV6-6|few|15|TRBJ1-2|NA
CASSYSRSRGYGYTF
TGTGCCAGCAGTTACAGCCGCTCCCGGGGGTATGGCTACACCTTC
>TRBV25-1|few|14|TRBJ2-7|TRBD1
CASSGGTGDYEQYF
TGTGCCAGCAGTGGGGGGACAGGGGACTACGAGCAGTACTTC
>TRBV7-2|NA|15|TRBJ1-1|NA
CASSLAVAGGTEAFF
TGTGCCAGCAGCTTAGCGGTTGCAGGAGGGACTGAAGCTTTCTTT
>TRBV6-2/TRBV6-3|NA|13|TRBJ2-2|NA
CASGGQGTGELFF
TGTGCCAGCGGCGGGCAGGGCACCGGGGAGCTGTTTTTT
>TRBV29-1|NA|14|TRBJ2-5|NA
CNVEGRAGQETQYF
TGCAACGTTGAAGGCAGGGCGGGACAGGAGACCCAGTACTTC
>TRBV7-3|once|14|TRBJ2-1|TRBD2
CASSPTSGENEQFF
TGTGCCAGCAGCCCGACTAGCGGTGAAAATGAGCAGTTCTTC
>TRBV6-1|NA|14|TRBJ2-5|TRBD2
CASTGSSGTETQYF
TGTGCCAGCACCGGAAGCAGCGGGACGGAGACCCAGTACTTC
>TRBV3-1|NA|14|TRBJ1-1|TRBD1
CACSPPGGSTEAFF
TGTGCCTGCAGCCCGCCAGGGGGCTCCACTGAAGCTTTCTTT
>TRBV28|many|14|TRBJ2-3|TRBD1
CASSRDSYTDTQYF
TGTGCCAGCAGTCGGGACAGTTATACAGATACGCAGTATTTT
>TRBV29-1|NA|13|TRBJ1-1|NA
CSVEAAMNTEAFF
TGCAGCGTTGAAGCGGCTATGAACACTGAAGCTTTCTTT
>TRBV20-1|NA|13|TRBJ2-4|NA
CSARSRQSNIQYF
TGCAGTGCTCGATCAAGACAGAGTAACATTCAGTACTTC
>TRBV7-2|NA|16|TRBJ2-3|NA
CASSFAPGLDTDTQYF
TGTGCCAGCAGCTTCGCCCCGGGACTGGACACAGATACGCAGTATTTT
>TRBV5-1|NA|15|TRBJ1-1|TRBD1
CASSQVGQGGTEAFF
TGCGCCAGCAGCCAGGTAGGACAGGGCGGCACTGAAGCTTTCTTT
>TRBV7-2|NA|14|TRBJ2-7|TRBD2
CASSTGTSGYEQYF
TGTGCCAGCAGTACCGGGACTAGCGGCTACGAGCAGTACTTC
>TRBV20-1|NA|15|TRBJ2-7|TRBD2
CSASPAREGDYEQYF
TGCAGTGCTAGTCCTGCCCGGGAGGGGGACTACGAGCAGTACTTC
>TRBV11-3|NA|14|TRBJ2-1|NA
CASSSASSCREQFF
TGTGCCAGCAGCTCGGCTAGCAGCTGCCGTGAGCAGTTCTTC
>TRBV7-8|NA|16|TRBJ1-4|NA
CASSLSRVLSNEKLFF
TGTGCCAGCAGCTTATCGCGGGTCCTCTCAAATGAAAAACTGTTTTTT
>TRBV25-1|NA|13|TRBJ2-5|NA
CASSVRGREAQYF
TGTGCCAGCAGTGTGCGGGGAAGAGAGGCCCAGTACTTC
>TRBV3-1|NA|16|TRBJ2-1|NA
CASSQEARGRDNEQFF
TGTGCCAGCAGCCAAGAGGCCAGGGGGAGGGACAATGAGCAGTTCTTC
>TRBV4-3|few|16|TRBJ2-1|NA
CASSLGGRDETNEQFF
TGCGCCAGCAGCCTCGGGGGGCGCGACGAAACCAACGAGCAGTTCTTC
>TRBV11-2|NA|18|TRBJ2-3|NA
CASSVLQAGTTSTDTQYF
TGTGCCAGCAGCGTTCTGCAAGCCGGGACGACTAGCACAGATACGCAGTATTTT
>TRBV7-8|NA|16|TRBJ2-5|NA
CASSLSVKVGYDEQYF
TGTGCCAGCAGCTTGAGCGTTAAGGTCGGTTACGATGAGCAGTACTTC
>TRBV7-6|NA|16|TRBJ2-7|NA
CASSARHRDTHYEQYF
TGTGCCAGCAGCGCCCGACACCGGGACACTCACTACGAGCAGTACTTC
>TRBV20-1|NA|16|TRBJ2-1|TRBD2
CSARAQAGTSYNEQFF
TGCAGTGCTAGAGCCCAAGCGGGAACCTCCTACAATGAGCAGTTCTTC
>TRBV10-3|few|14|TRBJ2-3|TRBD1
CAIRRTGVTDTQYF
TGTGCCATCAGGCGGACAGGGGTCACAGATACGCAGTATTTT
>TRBV7-2|few|18|TRBJ2-3|TRBD2
CASSFRDSGGLITDTQYF
TGTGCCAGCAGCTTCCGAGATAGCGGGGGCCTCATCACAGATACGCAGTATTTT
>TRBV20-1|few|18|TRBJ2-4|TRBD2
CSARDNIREGLAKNIQYF
TGCAGTGCTAGAGATAATATTCGGGAGGGTCTAGCCAAAAACATTCAGTACTTC
>TRBV4-1|NA|16|TRBJ2-5|NA
CASSLQWAVLKETQYF
TGCGCCAGCAGCCTCCAGTGGGCAGTCCTAAAAGAGACCCAGTACTTC
>TRBV29-1|few|15|TRBJ1-4|TRBD1
CSVARGSGLGEKLFF
TGCAGCGTTGCCAGGGGGAGCGGCCTCGGTGAAAAACTGTTTTTT
>TRBV6-5|NA|16|TRBJ2-5|TRBD2
CASSSPGGREQETQYF
TGTGCCAGCAGTTCCCCGGGCGGGAGGGAACAAGAGACCCAGTACTTC
>TRBV9|few|15|TRBJ2-1|NA
CASSESGTKYNEQFF
TGTGCCAGCAGCGAGTCCGGGACAAAGTACAATGAGCAGTTCTTC
>TRBV4-3|few|14|TRBJ2-1|NA
CASSQGVSYNEQFF
TGCGCCAGCAGCCAAGGAGTTTCCTACAATGAGCAGTTCTTC
>TRBV28|once|13|TRBJ1-1|NA
CASKVGMNTEAFF
TGTGCCAGCAAGGTGGGCATGAACACTGAAGCTTTCTTT
>TRBV20-1|NA|14|TRBJ2-1|NA
CSASLQSNYNEQFF
TGCAGTGCTAGTCTCCAGTCCAACTACAATGAGCAGTTCTTC
>TRBV4-2|NA|16|TRBJ2-5|NA
CASSQESARGQETQYF
TGTGCCAGCAGCCAAGAATCGGCCAGGGGCCAAGAGACCCAGTACTTC
>TRBV18|few|17|TRBJ1-2|TRBD1
CASSPTRSGTGGYGYTF
TGTGCCAGCTCACCAACCCGTTCGGGGACAGGGGGTTACGGCTACACCTTC
>TRBV7-3|few|13|TRBJ2-7|TRBD1
CASSLNPRQGQYF
TGTGCCAGCAGCTTAAATCCCCGACAGGGGCAGTACTTC
>TRBV5-1|few|15|TRBJ2-3|TRBD1
CASSLRTGRSDTQYF
TGCGCCAGCAGTTTGAGGACAGGGCGTTCAGATACGCAGTATTTT
>TRBV20-1|NA|13|TRBJ1-6|NA
CSASPVGGSPPHF
TGCAGTGCTAGTCCCGTAGGAGGTTCACCCCCCCACTTT